This paragraph reports one T cell receptor beta chain. The antigen is not known. This entry belongs to a study of T cell responses to AZD1222 COVID-19 vaccine. Overall study results and limits: It should be noted that donors were predominantly white British and more often female, and clonal diversity was possibly underestimated. Seropositive AZD1222 recipients at baseline numbered only five or six. Sampling that yielded the repertoires occurred only after the peak T cell response. Breadth and depth of Spike-specific TCRs rose after two AZD1222 doses.

The J segment lost 13 bases and the V segment lost 6 bases, leaving 9 bases of the junction unmatched. The germline V gene encodes CDR1 MNHEY and CDR2 SVGAGI. This CDR3 is built from 13 residues. Profiled with immunoSEQ multiplex PCR; TCRdb holds only in-frame clones, not every one. The sample lists about 160,000 clones, 90% to 95% occurring once. This rearrangement joins TRBV6-5 to TRBJ1-6, with 7 bases aligning to TRBD1. The starting material was peripheral blood, obtained on day 0 of MenACWY control vaccination. The TCR originated in an adult in good health. CDR3 in amino acids: CASRMTGLSPLHF. The CDR3 DNA sequence: TGTGCCAGCAGGATGACAGGGTTGAGCCCCCTCCACTTT.